The source of this T cell receptor (beta chain) is a study of cytomegalovirus exposure and HLA in healthy donors. General observations from the study: Accurate predictions that matched the HLA-A and HLA-B alleles of most subjects were reportedly made from TCR beta sequences.

Unmatched junction bases numbered 6, after V lost 4 bases and J lost 5 bases. The CDR3 runs 14 residues. In germline, CDR1 is MNHNS, CDR2 SASEGT. As for this clone: Antigen specificity is unknown.

The PCR contained 60 Vbeta and 13 Jbeta primers. Produced via immunoSEQ multiplex PCR; TCRdb's table is partial and in-frame only. The repertoire holds some 160,000 clones, approximately 88% seen once, with approximately 1.5% in the top ten. Sequencing was performed on PBMCs. The receptor comes from a woman aged 18-35 years in good health and CMV-seronegative. The chain joins TRBV6-1 to TRBJ2-5; 8 bases agree with TRBD1. The CDR3 sequence: CASSGTGRVETQYF. The CDR3 coding sequence is TGTGCCAGCAGTGGGACAGGGCGGGTCGAGACCCAGTACTTC.